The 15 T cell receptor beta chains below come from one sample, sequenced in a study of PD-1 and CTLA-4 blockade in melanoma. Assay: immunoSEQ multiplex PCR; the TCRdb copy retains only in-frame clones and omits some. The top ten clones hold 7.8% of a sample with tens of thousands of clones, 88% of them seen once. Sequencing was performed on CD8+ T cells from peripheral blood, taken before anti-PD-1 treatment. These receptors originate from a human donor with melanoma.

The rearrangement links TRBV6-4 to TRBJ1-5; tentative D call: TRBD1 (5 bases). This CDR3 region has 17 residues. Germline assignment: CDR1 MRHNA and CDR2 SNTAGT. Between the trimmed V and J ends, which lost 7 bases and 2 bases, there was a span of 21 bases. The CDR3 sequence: CASILRPGAEGNQPQHF. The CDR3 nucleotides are TGTGCCAGCATCCTTCGCCCCGGGGCGGAGGGCAATCAGCCCCAGCATTTT.

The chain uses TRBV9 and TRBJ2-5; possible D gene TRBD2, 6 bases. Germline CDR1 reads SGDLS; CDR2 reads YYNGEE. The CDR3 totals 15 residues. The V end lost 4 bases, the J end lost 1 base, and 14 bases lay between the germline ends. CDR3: CASSPYGGSQETQYF. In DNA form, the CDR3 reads TGTGCCAGCAGCCCCTACGGGGGTAGCCAAGAGACCCAGTACTTC. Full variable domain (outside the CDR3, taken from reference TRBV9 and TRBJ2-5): DSGVTQTPKHLITATGQRVTLRCSPRSGDLSVYWYQQSLDQGLQFLIQYYNGEERAKGNILERFSAQQFPDLHSELNLSSLELGDSALYFCASSPYGGSQETQYFGPGTRLLVL.

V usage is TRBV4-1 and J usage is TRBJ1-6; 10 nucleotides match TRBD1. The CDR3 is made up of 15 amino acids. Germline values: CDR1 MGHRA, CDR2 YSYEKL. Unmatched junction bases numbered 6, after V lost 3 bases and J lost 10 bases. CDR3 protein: CASSQGTGEYSPLHF. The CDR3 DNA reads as TGCGCCAGCAGCCAGGGGACAGGGGAATACTCACCCCTCCACTTT.

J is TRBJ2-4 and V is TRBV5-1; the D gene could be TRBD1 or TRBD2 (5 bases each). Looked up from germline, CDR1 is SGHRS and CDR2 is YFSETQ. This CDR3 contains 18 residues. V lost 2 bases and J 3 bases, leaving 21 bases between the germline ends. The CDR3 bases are TGCGCCAGCAGCTTCGAGGGGACGGAGAGTATAGGCAAAAACATTCAGTACTTC. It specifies CASSFEGTESIGKNIQYF. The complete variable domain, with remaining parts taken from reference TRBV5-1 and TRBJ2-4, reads KAGVTQTPRYLIKTRGQQVTLSCSPISGHRSVSWYQQTPGQGLQFLFEYFSETQRNKGNFPGRFSGRQFSNSRSEMNVSTLELGDSALYLCASSFEGTESIGKNIQYFGAGTRLSVL.

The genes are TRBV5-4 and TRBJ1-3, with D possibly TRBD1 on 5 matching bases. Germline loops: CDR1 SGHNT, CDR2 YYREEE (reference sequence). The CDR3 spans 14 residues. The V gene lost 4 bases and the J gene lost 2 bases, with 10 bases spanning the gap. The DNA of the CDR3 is TGTGCCAGCAGCCTGTCAGGGACTGGAAACACCATATATTTT. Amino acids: CASSLSGTGNTIYF.

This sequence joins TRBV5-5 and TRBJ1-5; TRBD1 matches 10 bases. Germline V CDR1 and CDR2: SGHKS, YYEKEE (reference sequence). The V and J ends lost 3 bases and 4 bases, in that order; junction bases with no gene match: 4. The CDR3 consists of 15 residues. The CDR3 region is CASSWGTGENQPQHF. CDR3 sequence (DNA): TGTGCCAGCAGCTGGGGGACAGGGGAGAATCAGCCCCAGCATTTT. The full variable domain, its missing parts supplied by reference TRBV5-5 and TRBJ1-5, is DAGVTQSPTHLIKTRGQQVTLRCSPISGHKSVSWYQQVLGQGPQFIFQYYEKEERGRGNFPDRFSARQFPNYSSELNVNALLLGDSALYLCASSWGTGENQPQHFGDGTRLSIL.

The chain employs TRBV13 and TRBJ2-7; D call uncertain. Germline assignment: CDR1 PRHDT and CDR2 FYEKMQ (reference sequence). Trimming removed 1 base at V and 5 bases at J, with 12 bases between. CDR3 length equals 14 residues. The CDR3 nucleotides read TGTGCCAGCAGCTTAGAGACACGGTACGACGAGCAGTACTTC. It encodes CASSLETRYDEQYF.

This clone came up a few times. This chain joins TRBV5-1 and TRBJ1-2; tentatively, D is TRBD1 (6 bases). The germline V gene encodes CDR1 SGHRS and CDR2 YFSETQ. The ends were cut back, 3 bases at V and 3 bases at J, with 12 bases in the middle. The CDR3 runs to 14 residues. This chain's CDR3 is CASSSMGAYYGYTF. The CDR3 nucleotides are TGCGCCAGCAGCTCAATGGGGGCTTACTATGGCTACACCTTC.

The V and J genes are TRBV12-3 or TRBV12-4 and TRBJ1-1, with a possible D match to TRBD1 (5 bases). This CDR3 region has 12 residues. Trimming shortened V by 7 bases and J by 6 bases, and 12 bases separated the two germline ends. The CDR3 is CASTVGGAEAFF. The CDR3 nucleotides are TGTGCCAGCACCGTGGGGGGGGCTGAAGCTTTCTTT.

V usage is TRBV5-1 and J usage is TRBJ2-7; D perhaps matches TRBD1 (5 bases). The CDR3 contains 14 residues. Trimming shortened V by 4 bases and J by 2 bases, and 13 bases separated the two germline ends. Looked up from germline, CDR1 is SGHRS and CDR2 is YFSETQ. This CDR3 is CASSPWGRPYEQYF. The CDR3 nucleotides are TGCGCCAGCAGCCCCTGGGGCAGACCCTACGAGCAGTACTTC.

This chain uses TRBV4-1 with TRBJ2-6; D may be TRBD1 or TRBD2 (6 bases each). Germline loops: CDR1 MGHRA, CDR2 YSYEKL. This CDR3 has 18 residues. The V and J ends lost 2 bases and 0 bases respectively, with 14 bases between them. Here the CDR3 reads CASSQKEGGLSGANVLTF. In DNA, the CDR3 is TGCGCCAGCAGCCAAAAGGAGGGGGGACTCTCTGGGGCCAACGTCCTGACTTTC.

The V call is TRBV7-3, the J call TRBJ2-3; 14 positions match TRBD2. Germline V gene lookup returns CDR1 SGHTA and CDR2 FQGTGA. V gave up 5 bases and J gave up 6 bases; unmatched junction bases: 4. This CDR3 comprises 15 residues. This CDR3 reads CASSLTSGGADTQYF. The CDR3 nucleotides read TGTGCCAGCAGCCTGACTAGCGGGGGGGCGGATACGCAGTATTTT.

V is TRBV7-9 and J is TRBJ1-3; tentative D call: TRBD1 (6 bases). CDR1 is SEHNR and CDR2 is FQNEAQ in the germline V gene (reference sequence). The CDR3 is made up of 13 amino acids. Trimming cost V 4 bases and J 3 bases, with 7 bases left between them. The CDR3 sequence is CASSSGHGNTIYF. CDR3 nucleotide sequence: TGTGCCAGCAGCTCGGGACATGGAAACACCATATATTTT. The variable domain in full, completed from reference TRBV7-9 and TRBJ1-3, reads DTGVSQNPRHKITKRGQNVTFRCDPISEHNRLYWYRQTLGQGPEFLTYFQNEAQLEKSRLLSDRFSAERPKGSFSTLEIQRTEQGDSAMYLCASSSGHGNTIYFGEGSWLTVV.

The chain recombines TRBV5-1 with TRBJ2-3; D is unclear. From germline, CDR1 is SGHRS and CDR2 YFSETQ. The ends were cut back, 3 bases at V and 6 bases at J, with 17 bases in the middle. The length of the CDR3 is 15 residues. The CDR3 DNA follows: TGCGCCAGCAGCTCTACTACGGAACCAGCGGATACGCAGTATTTT. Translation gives CASSSTTEPADTQYF.

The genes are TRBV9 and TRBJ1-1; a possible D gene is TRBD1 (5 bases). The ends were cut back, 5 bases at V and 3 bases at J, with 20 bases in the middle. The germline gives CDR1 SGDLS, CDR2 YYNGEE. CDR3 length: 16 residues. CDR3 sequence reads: CASSPWGWVGDTEAFF. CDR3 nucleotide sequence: TGTGCCAGCAGTCCTTGGGGGTGGGTGGGCGACACTGAAGCTTTCTTT.